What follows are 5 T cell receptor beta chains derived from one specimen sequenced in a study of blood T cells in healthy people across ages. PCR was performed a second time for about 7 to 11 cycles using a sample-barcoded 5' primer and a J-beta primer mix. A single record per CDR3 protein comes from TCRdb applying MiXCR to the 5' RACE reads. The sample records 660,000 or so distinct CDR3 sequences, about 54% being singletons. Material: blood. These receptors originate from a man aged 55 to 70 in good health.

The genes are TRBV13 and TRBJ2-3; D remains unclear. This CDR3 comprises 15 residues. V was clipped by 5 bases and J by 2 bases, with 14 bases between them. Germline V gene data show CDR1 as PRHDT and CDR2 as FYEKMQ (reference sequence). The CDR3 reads CASSNPRGSTDTQYF. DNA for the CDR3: TGTGCCAGCAGCAACCCCCGTGGGTCCACAGATACGCAGTATTTT.

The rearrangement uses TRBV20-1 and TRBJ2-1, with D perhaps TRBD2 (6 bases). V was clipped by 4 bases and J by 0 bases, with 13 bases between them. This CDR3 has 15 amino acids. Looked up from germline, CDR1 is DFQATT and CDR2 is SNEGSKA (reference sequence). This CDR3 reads CSAISGHSSYNEQFF. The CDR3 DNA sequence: TGCAGTGCTATTAGCGGCCACAGCTCCTACAATGAGCAGTTCTTC.

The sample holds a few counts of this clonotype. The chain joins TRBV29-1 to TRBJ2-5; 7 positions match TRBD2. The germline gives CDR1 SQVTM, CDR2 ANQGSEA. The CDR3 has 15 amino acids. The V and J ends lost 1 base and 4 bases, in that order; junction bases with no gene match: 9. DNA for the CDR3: TGCAGCGTTGAAGCCCCGGGAGGACGAGGAGAGACCCAGTACTTC. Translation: CSVEAPGGRGETQYF.

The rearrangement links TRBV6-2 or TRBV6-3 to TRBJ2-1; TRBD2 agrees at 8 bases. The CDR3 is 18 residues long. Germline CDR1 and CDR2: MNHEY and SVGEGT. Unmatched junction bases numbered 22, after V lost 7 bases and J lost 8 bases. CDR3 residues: CASTQLRPQAGVGDEQFF. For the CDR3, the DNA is TGTGCCAGCACCCAGCTTAGGCCCCAAGCGGGGGTTGGGGATGAGCAGTTCTTC.

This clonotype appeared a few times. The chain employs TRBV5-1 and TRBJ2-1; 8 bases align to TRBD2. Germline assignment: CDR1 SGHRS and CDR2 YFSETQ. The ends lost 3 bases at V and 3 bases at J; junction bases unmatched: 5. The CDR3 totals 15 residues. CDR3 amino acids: CASSYGGGIYNEQFF. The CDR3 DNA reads TGCGCCAGCAGCTACGGGGGGGGGATCTACAATGAGCAGTTCTTC.